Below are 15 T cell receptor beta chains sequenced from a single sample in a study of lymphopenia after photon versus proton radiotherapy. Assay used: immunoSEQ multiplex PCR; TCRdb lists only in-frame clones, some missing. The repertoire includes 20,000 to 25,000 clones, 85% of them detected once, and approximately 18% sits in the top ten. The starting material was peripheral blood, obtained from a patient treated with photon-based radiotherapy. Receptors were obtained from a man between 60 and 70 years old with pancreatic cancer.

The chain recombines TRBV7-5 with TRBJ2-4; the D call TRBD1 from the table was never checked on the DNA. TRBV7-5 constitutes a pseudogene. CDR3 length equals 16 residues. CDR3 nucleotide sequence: TGTGCCAGAAGCTTATTGGCAGGTCCCGCCAAAAACATTCAGTACTTC. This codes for CARSLLAGPAKNIQYF.

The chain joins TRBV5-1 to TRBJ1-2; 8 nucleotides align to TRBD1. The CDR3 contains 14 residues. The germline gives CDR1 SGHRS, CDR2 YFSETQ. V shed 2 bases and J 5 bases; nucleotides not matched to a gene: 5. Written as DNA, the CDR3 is TGCGCCAGCAGCTTTAGCCAGGGGGCATATGGCTACACCTTC. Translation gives CASSFSQGAYGYTF.

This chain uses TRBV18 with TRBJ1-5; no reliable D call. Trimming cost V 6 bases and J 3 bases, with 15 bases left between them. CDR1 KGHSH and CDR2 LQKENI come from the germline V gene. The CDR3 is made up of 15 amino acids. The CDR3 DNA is TGTGCCAGCTCGCCCCGGCAGGCAGACAATCAGCCCCAGCATTTT. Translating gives CASSPRQADNQPQHF.

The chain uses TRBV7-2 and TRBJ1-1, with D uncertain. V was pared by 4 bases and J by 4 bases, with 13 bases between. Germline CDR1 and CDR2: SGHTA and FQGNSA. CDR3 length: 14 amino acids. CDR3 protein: CASSSVGWGTEAFF. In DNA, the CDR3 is TGTGCCAGCAGCTCGGTGGGGTGGGGCACTGAAGCTTTCTTT. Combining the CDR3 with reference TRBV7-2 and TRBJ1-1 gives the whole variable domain GAGVSQSPSNKVTEKGKDVELRCDPISGHTALYWYRQSLGQGLEFLIYFQGNSAPDKSGLPSDRFSAERTGGSVSTLTIQRTQQEDSAVYLCASSSVGWGTEAFFGQGTRLTVV.

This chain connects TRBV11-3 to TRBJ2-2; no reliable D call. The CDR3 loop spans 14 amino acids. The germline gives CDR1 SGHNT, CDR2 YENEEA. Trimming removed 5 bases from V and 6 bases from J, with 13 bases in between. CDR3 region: CASSQDRSSGELFF. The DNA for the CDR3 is TGTGCCAGCAGCCAGGACCGGAGCTCCGGGGAGCTGTTTTTT.

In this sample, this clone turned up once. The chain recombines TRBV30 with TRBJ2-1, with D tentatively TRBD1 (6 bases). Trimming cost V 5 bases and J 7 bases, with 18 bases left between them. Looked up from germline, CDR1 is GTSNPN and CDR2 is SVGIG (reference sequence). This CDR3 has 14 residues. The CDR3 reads CAWDPPPRGNEQFF. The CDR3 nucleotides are TGTGCCTGGGATCCCCCCCCGAGGGGGAATGAGCAGTTCTTC.

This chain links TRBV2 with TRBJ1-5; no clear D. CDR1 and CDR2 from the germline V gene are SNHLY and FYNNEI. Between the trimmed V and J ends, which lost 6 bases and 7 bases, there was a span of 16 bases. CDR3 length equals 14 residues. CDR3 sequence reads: CASRLTLAIQPQHF. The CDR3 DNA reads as TGTGCCAGCAGGTTGACACTAGCAATCCAGCCCCAGCATTTT.

The CDR3 sequence: CASSNAPGATQYF. Here the CDR3 DNA reads TGTGCCAGCAGCAATGCCCCGGGAGCCACGCAGTATTTT. V gene TRBV6-5 combines with J gene TRBJ2-3, with a weak D call TRBD2 (6 bases). CDR3 length equals 13 residues. V was trimmed by 6 bases and J by 9 bases, leaving 16 bases between them. Per the germline V gene, CDR1 is MNHEY and CDR2 is SVGAGI.

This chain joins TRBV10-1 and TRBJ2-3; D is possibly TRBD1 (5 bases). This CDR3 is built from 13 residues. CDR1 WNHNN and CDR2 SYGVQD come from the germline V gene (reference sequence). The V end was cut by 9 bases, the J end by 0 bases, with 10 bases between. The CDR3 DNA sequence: TGCGCCAGTTCCAGGGTTAGCACAGATACGCAGTATTTT. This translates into CASSRVSTDTQYF.

The CDR3 DNA follows: TGTGCCAGCAGCCCCACAGGGTTTTCGTCCTACGAGCAGTACTTC. Translated: CASSPTGFSSYEQYF. V is TRBV7-1 and J is TRBJ2-7; maybe TRBD1 (6 bases). TRBV7-1 carries the ORF label, with uncertain function. V was clipped by 5 bases and J by 1 base, with 15 bases between them. The CDR3 contains 15 residues.

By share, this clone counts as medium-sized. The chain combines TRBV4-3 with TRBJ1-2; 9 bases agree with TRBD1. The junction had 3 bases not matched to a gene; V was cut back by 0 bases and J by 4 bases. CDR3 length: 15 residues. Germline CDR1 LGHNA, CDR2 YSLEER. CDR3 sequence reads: CASSQELQGAYGYTF. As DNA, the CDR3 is TGCGCCAGCAGCCAAGAGCTACAGGGGGCCTATGGCTACACCTTC.

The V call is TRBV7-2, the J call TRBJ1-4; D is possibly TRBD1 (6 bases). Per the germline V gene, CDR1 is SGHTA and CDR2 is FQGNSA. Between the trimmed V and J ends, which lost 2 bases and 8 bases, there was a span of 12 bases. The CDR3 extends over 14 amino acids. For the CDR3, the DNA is TGTGCCAGCAGCTTATTCACAGGGAAGGAAAAACTGTTTTTT. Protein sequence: CASSLFTGKEKLFF.

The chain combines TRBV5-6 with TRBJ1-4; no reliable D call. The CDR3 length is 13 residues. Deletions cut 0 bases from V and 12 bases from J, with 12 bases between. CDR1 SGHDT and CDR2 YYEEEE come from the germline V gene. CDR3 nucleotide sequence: TGTGCCAGCAGCTTGGATGCGGCCGGGGAACTGTTTTTT. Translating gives CASSLDAAGELFF.

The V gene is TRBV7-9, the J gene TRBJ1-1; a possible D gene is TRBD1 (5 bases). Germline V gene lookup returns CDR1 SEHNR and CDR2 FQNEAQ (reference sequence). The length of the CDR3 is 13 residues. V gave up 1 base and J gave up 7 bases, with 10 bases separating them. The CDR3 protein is CASSLGTGLEAFF. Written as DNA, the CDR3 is TGTGCCAGCAGCTTAGGTACGGGGCTTGAAGCTTTCTTT.

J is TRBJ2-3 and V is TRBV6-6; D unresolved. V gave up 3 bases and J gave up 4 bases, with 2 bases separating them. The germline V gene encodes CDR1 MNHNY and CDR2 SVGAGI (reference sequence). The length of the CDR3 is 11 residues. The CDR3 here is CASSYSDTQYF. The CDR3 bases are TGTGCCAGCAGTTATTCAGATACGCAGTATTTT.